This T cell receptor beta chain was found in a study of T cell repertoires in cytomegalovirus infection. On the study more broadly: Indications came from public TCR beta signatures; they pointed to CMV infection and to a matching HLA type.

TCRdb re-derived calls from the reads in MiXCR, one entry per CDR3 protein. The table lists 45,000 to 75,000 distinct CDR3 sequences, approximately 36% of them singletons, with 70% in the top ten. The V gene's germline CDR1 is MNHNY and CDR2 SVGAGI (reference sequence). V shed 8 bases and J shed 0 bases, with 11 bases lying between them. CDR3 length: 14 amino acids. Turning to this clonotype: What it binds is not known.

Study results and limitations: Cumulative public TCR beta family frequency identified carriers of CMV plus the relevant HLA. HLA-C-restricted CMV clonotypes gave the most frequent clonotype in two of eight donors.

This clonotype was sampled from a human donor in good health (CMV status not recorded). Some clones in this sample may be carry-over from other donors' samples. The chain uses TRBV6-6 and TRBJ2-1; perhaps TRBD2 as D (6 bases). The sequenced sample was PBMCs, sequenced either directly or after in vitro stimulation (not recorded which). CDR3 nucleotides: TGTGCCAGCGGAGGCGGGAACTCCTACAATGAGCAGTTCTTC. Its translation: CASGGGNSYNEQFF.